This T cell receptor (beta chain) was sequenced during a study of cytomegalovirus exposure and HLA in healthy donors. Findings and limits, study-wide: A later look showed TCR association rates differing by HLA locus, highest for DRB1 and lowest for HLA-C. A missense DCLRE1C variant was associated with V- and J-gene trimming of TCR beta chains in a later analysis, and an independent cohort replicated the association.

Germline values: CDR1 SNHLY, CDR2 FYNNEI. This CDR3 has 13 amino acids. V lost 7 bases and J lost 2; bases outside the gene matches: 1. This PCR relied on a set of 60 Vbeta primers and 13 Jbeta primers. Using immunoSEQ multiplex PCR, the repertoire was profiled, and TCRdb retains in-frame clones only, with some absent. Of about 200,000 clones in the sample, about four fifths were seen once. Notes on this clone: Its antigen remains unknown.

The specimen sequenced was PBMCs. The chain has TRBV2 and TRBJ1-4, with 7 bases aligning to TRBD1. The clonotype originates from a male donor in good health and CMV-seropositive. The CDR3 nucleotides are TGTGCCAGCAAAGGGGGCACTAATGAAAAACTGTTTTTT. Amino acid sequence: CASKGGTNEKLFF.